The 24 T cell receptor beta chains below all came from one sample that was sequenced in a study of blood T cell repertoires in COVID-19. Sequencing was performed with immunoSEQ multiplex PCR; in TCRdb, only in-frame clones are kept and a portion is missing. The sample shows more than 150,000 clones, about 90% of them seen only once. What was sequenced was PBMCs or T cells enriched from blood (not recorded which). These receptors were taken from a woman aged 30 to 39 who had recovered from COVID-19.

CDR3 nucleotide sequence: TGTGCCATCAGTTGGGCCACCGAGAATGAGCAGTTCTTC. Amino acids: CAISWATENEQFF. This chain uses TRBV10-3 with TRBJ2-1; D remains ambiguous. V gave up 5 bases and J gave up 7 bases, with 12 bases separating them. This CDR3 contains 13 residues. Germline assignment: CDR1 ENHRY and CDR2 SYGVKD.

This chain joins TRBV5-1 and TRBJ2-3, with 7 bases aligning to TRBD2. The CDR3 has 15 amino acids. J lost 5 bases, V lost 3 bases, and 9 bases had no gene match. Per germline, CDR1 SGHRS and CDR2 YFSETQ. The CDR3 DNA reads TGCGCCAGCAGCTCCTTGGGGAGCGGGGAAGATACGCAGTATTTT. It encodes CASSSLGSGEDTQYF.

This chain connects TRBV19 to TRBJ2-7; 7 bases are shared with TRBD2. The CDR3 has 15 amino acids. From germline, CDR1 is LNHDA and CDR2 SQIVND (reference sequence). V shed 6 bases and J 2 bases; nucleotides not matched to a gene: 10. CDR3 loop: CASSFGTTRAYEQYF. The CDR3 DNA reads as TGTGCCAGTAGCTTCGGGACTACGAGGGCCTACGAGCAGTACTTC.

To note about this clone: Other DNA sequences from this sample encode an identical CDR3 as well. DNA for the CDR3: TGTGCCAGCAGCGTTGGGACAGGGAATTCACCCCTCCACTTT. Amino acid sequence: CASSVGTGNSPLHF. The J gene is TRBJ1-6, the V gene TRBV9; 9 bases agree with TRBD1. This CDR3 comprises 14 residues. CDR1 is SGDLS and CDR2 is YYNGEE in the germline V gene. Trimming removed 2 bases from V and 7 bases from J; junction bases left unmatched: 1.

V gene TRBV9 combines with J gene TRBJ2-7; 8 positions agree with TRBD1. V trimming: 0 bases; J trimming: 3 bases; junction bases outside the gene matches: 8. CDR3 length equals 16 residues. Per the germline V gene, CDR1 is SGDLS and CDR2 is YYNGEE. CDR3 DNA sequence: TGTGCCAGCAGCGTAGCGCCGCAGGGGGCGATCTACGAGCAGTACTTC. Amino acid sequence: CASSVAPQGAIYEQYF.

The chain is built from TRBV12-5 and TRBJ1-6; D is unclear. Germline V gene data show CDR1 as LGHNT and CDR2 as FRNRAP. The CDR3 has 12 residues. Trimming removed 1 base at V and 9 bases at J, with 4 bases between. In nucleotides, the CDR3 is TGTGCTAGTGGTTTGGACAGTTCACCCCTCCACTTT. This translates into CASGLDSSPLHF.

V gene TRBV18 combines with J gene TRBJ1-1; perhaps TRBD1 as D (5 bases). Germline V lookup: CDR1 KGHSH, CDR2 LQKENI. The CDR3 totals 14 residues. Deletions cut 3 bases from V and 4 bases from J, with 12 bases between. The CDR3 sequence is CASSPLAGFTEAFF. The CDR3 DNA reads TGTGCCAGCTCACCCCTGGCAGGGTTCACTGAAGCTTTCTTT.

This chain joins TRBV24-1 and TRBJ2-5; D may be TRBD2 (7 bases). Looked up from germline, CDR1 is KGHDR and CDR2 is SFDVKD. The CDR3 is made up of 15 amino acids. V was cut by 1 base and J by 4 bases, with 12 bases left in between. In nucleotides, the CDR3 is TGTGCCACCAGTGATTTCAAGGGGGGGGGAGAGACCCAGTACTTC. It specifies CATSDFKGGGETQYF.

This clone was observed once. The chain links TRBV7-8 to TRBJ1-6, with TRBD1 matching 7 bases. With 3 bases clipped from V and 9 bases from J, the junction kept 8 bases outside the gene matches. Germline loops: CDR1 SGHVS, CDR2 FQNEAQ. The CDR3 extends over 15 amino acids. CDR3: CASSFHQGVFSPLHF. CDR3 DNA: TGTGCCAGCAGCTTCCACCAGGGGGTTTTTTCACCCCTCCACTTT.

This clone has a single count. Here the CDR3 DNA reads TGTGCCAGCAGCCACGTGGACAGTAATTCACCCCTCCACTTT. Its protein product is CASSHVDSNSPLHF. V usage is TRBV6-5 and J usage is TRBJ1-6; tentatively, D is TRBD1 (6 bases). The CDR3 spans 14 residues. Trimming removed 6 bases from V and 6 bases from J, with 12 bases in between. In germline, CDR1 is MNHEY, CDR2 SVGAGI.

The J gene is TRBJ1-2, the V gene TRBV7-3; perhaps TRBD1 as D (5 bases). V was cut by 5 bases and J by 4 bases, with 17 bases left in between. Germline-derived CDR1 and CDR2 are SGHTA and FQGTGA. This CDR3 has 15 residues. The CDR3 spells CASSPGAGQSYGYTF. The CDR3 bases are TGTGCCAGCAGCCCCGGGGCGGGGCAGAGCTATGGCTACACCTTC.

The J gene is TRBJ2-5, the V gene TRBV3-1 (or the pseudogene TRBV3-2), with D possibly being TRBD1 (6 bases). V was cut by 4 bases and J by 4 bases, with 10 bases left in between. This CDR3 is built from 13 residues. CDR1 LGHDT and CDR2 YNNKEL come from the germline V gene (reference sequence). The CDR3 DNA reads as TGTGCCAGCAGCCTCTGCAGGGGAGAGACCCAGTACTTC. As protein: CASSLCRGETQYF.

V gene TRBV19 combines with J gene TRBJ1-5; 7 bases line up with TRBD1. The trim removed 5 bases at V and 1 base at J, leaving 8 bases unmatched. CDR3 size: 16 residues. CDR1 and CDR2 (germline): LNHDA, SQIVND (reference sequence). CDR3 sequence reads: CASSQPLTGSNQPQHF. CDR3 in DNA: TGTGCCAGTAGTCAACCCCTGACAGGGAGCAATCAGCCCCAGCATTTT. The whole variable domain, remainder taken from reference TRBV19 and TRBJ1-5, is DGGITQSPKYLFRKEGQNVTLSCEQNLNHDAMYWYRQDPGQGLRLIYYSQIVNDFQKGDIAEGYSVSREKKESFPLTVTSAQKNPTAFYLCASSQPLTGSNQPQHFGDGTRLSIL.

This clone was seen a single time. The chain is built from TRBV2 and TRBJ1-4, with D maybe TRBD1 (5 bases). V gave up 7 bases and J gave up 2 bases, with 14 bases separating them. From germline, CDR1 is SNHLY and CDR2 FYNNEI. CDR3 size: 15 residues. The CDR3, as DNA: TGTGCCAGCATGAACCCAGGGTCCACTAATGAAAAACTGTTTTTT. This sequence encodes CASMNPGSTNEKLFF. Combining the CDR3 with reference TRBV2 and TRBJ1-4 gives the whole variable domain EPEVTQTPSHQVTQMGQEVILRCVPISNHLYFYWYRQILGQKVEFLVSFYNNEISEKSEIFDDQFSVERPDGSNFTLKIRSTKLEDSAMYFCASMNPGSTNEKLFFGSGTQLSVL.

The chain joins TRBV7-9 to TRBJ2-6; a possible D gene is TRBD1 (7 bases). Germline values: CDR1 SEHNR, CDR2 FQNEAQ (reference sequence). Trimming took off 4 bases at V and 2 bases at J, with 21 bases between the two ends. This CDR3 has 19 amino acids. The CDR3 protein is CASSYNRQGAGTGANVLTF. For the CDR3, the DNA is TGTGCCAGCAGCTACAACCGACAGGGCGCGGGGACTGGGGCCAACGTCCTGACTTTC.

The chain joins TRBV7-3 to TRBJ1-1; maybe TRBD1 (5 bases). Trimming removed 7 bases at V and 8 bases at J, with 17 bases between. CDR1 is SGHTA and CDR2 is FQGTGA in the germline V gene. The CDR3 covers 13 residues. Here the CDR3 DNA reads TGTGCCAGCACCCAAAAGGTGGGGGGGGAAGCTTTCTTT. Amino acid sequence: CASTQKVGGEAFF.

The chain joins TRBV6-1 to TRBJ1-1; 7 nucleotides align to TRBD1. Germline-derived CDR1 and CDR2 are MNHNS and SASEGT. V was clipped by 4 bases and J by 7 bases; unmatched bases: 6. This CDR3 is built from 13 residues. CDR3 bases: TGTGCCAGCAGTGGGGACAGAACTAATGAAGCTTTCTTT. Its protein product is CASSGDRTNEAFF.

This clone was detected only a few times. V and J are TRBV7-2 and TRBJ2-3; TRBD1 is a possible D gene (5 bases). With 5 bases removed from V and 0 bases from J, the gap between germline ends came to 12 bases. CDR1 SGHTA and CDR2 FQGNSA come from the germline V gene. The CDR3 spans 15 residues. CDR3 sequence: CASSPDRYSTDTQYF. The CDR3 bases are TGTGCCAGCAGCCCAGACAGATATAGCACAGATACGCAGTATTTT. The whole variable domain, filled in from reference TRBV7-2 and TRBJ2-3, reads GAGVSQSPSNKVTEKGKDVELRCDPISGHTALYWYRQSLGQGLEFLIYFQGNSAPDKSGLPSDRFSAERTGGSVSTLTIQRTQQEDSAVYLCASSPDRYSTDTQYFGPGTRLTVL.

As DNA, the CDR3 is TGTGCCAGCAGCCCAGAGGACTATGGCTACACCTTC. As protein: CASSPEDYGYTF. The chain combines TRBV12-3 or TRBV12-4 with TRBJ1-2; unclear D gene. V shed 6 bases and J shed 3 bases, with 8 bases lying between them. The CDR3 has 12 amino acids.

This chain joins TRBV29-1 and TRBJ1-2; the D gene is possibly TRBD1 (5 bases). The CDR3 runs to 13 residues. CDR1 and CDR2 (germline): SQVTM, ANQGSEA. The V and J ends lost 4 bases and 7 bases respectively, with 16 bases between them. The CDR3 loop is CSVVQAGIIGYTF. In DNA form, the CDR3 reads TGCAGCGTTGTGCAGGCAGGGATTATTGGCTACACCTTC.

This chain joins TRBV6-5 and TRBJ1-6, with D perhaps TRBD1 (5 bases). Trimming took 6 bases from V and 3 from J, leaving 12 bases between them. The CDR3 runs 15 residues. CDR1 is MNHEY, CDR2 SVGAGI, per germline. Here the CDR3 reads CASRPKGFYNSPLHF. For the CDR3, the DNA is TGTGCCAGCAGGCCAAAGGGGTTCTATAATTCACCCCTCCACTTT.

The genes are TRBV7-3 and TRBJ2-7, with 12 bases fitting TRBD2. The germline V gene encodes CDR1 SGHTA and CDR2 FQGTGA. CDR3 size: 15 residues. Unmatched junction bases numbered 6, after V lost 2 bases and J lost 7 bases. CDR3 sequence reads: CASSLLAGGPGEQYF. DNA of the CDR3: TGTGCCAGCAGCTTACTAGCGGGAGGGCCGGGAGAGCAGTACTTC.

The rearrangement links TRBV18 to TRBJ1-2, with TRBD1 as a possible D gene (6 bases). The CDR3 extends over 14 amino acids. The ends were cut back, 3 bases at V and 0 bases at J, with 8 bases in the middle. Germline V gene data show CDR1 as KGHSH and CDR2 as LQKENI. The CDR3 DNA sequence: TGTGCCAGCTCACCGGGACACTCTAACTATGGCTACACCTTC. Translating gives CASSPGHSNYGYTF.

The chain carries TRBV7-2 and TRBJ1-3, with 9 bases matching TRBD1. The CDR3 covers 17 residues. Trimming at V came to 2 bases and at J to 2 bases, leaving 7 bases not matched to a gene. In germline, CDR1 is SGHTA, CDR2 FQGNSA. The chain's CDR3 is CASSLSPGQGTGNTIYF. CDR3 nucleotide sequence: TGTGCCAGCAGCTTATCACCGGGACAGGGAACTGGAAACACCATATATTTT.